These T cell receptor beta chains were read from a single sample in a study of OX40 agonist ivuxolimab in advanced cancers. The table came from immunoSEQ multiplex PCR; TCRdb's copy has only in-frame clones and leaves some out. The sample records just over 7,500 clones, 86% being singletons. The sample was CD4+ or CD8+ T cells sorted from blood, taken in a trial of the OX40 agonist ivuxolimab. The receptor set was obtained from an adult with an advanced solid tumor such as melanoma, head and neck, liver or kidney cancer. Each CDR3 is given with its conserved first and last residue. The D gene is left open where the match is weak. The size field is filled for only some rows; it gives once, few, many or a size class.

>-|-|TRBV5-4|TRBJ2-6
CASTVDSPSSGANVLTF
TGTGCCAGCACCGTCGACAGTCCCAGCTCTGGGGCCAACGTCCTGACTTTC
>-|-|TRBV5-5|TRBJ2-7
CASSLGYSSSSYEQYF
TGTGCCAGCAGCTTGGGTTATTCGAGTAGCTCCTACGAGCAGTACTTC
>-|TRBD2|TRBV7-2|TRBJ2-1
CASSLRTSGPYSYNEQFF
TGTGCCAGCAGCTTACGAACTAGCGGACCCTACTCCTACAATGAGCAGTTCTTC
>-|-|TRBV27|TRBJ2-1
CASRLRGFSNEQFF
TGTGCCAGCAGACTTAGGGGCTTTAGCAATGAGCAGTTCTTC
>-|TRBD1|TRBV7-9|TRBJ1-1
CASSLDRRGRRRNTEAFF
TGTGCCAGCAGCTTAGACCGCAGGGGGCGACGCCGGAACACTGAAGCTTTCTTT
>-|-|TRBV10-1|TRBJ1-4
CASNRQGLNEKLFF
TGCGCCAGCAACCGCCAGGGGCTTAATGAAAAACTGTTTTTT
>once|-|TRBV10-3|TRBJ1-3
CAISGTVDSGNTIYF
TGTGCCATCAGTGGGACAGTAGACTCTGGAAACACCATATATTTT
>-|TRBD1|TRBV28|TRBJ2-3
CASSTGDRGTQYF
TGTGCCAGCAGTACAGGGGATCGTGGTACGCAGTATTTT
>once|-|TRBV18|TRBJ2-3
CASSRGATDTQYF
TGTGCCAGCTCACGGGGGGCTACAGATACGCAGTATTTT
>-|TRBD1|TRBV7-2|TRBJ2-3
CASSPFPRGRDTQYF
TGTGCCAGCAGCCCCTTCCCCAGGGGGCGGGATACGCAGTATTTT
>-|TRBD1|TRBV18|TRBJ1-1
CASADRGGTEAFF
TGTGCCAGCGCCGACAGGGGTGGCACTGAAGCTTTCTTT
>-|-|TRBV27|TRBJ1-1
CASRLAGAGTEAFF
TGTGCCAGCCGGCTAGCAGGGGCTGGGACTGAAGCTTTCTTT
>few|-|TRBV5-4|TRBJ1-2
CASSLDERRTNYGYTF
TGTGCCAGCAGCTTGGATGAGAGACGGACTAACTATGGCTACACCTTC
>-|-|TRBV19|TRBJ1-1
CASSPWTDNTEAFF
TGTGCCAGTAGCCCTTGGACGGATAACACTGAAGCTTTCTTT
>-|-|TRBV15|TRBJ2-6
CATSSRGRAPESSGANVLTF
TGTGCCACCAGCTCGCGGGGCAGGGCCCCCGAGAGCTCTGGGGCCAACGTCCTGACTTTC
>once|TRBD1|TRBV6-6|TRBJ1-2
CASRPGQGNYGYTF
TGTGCCAGCAGACCGGGACAGGGCAACTATGGCTACACCTTC
>once|-|TRBV27|TRBJ2-1
CASSLRRLDNEQFF
TGTGCCAGCAGTTTAAGACGACTCGACAATGAGCAGTTCTTC
>-|-|TRBV28|TRBJ2-2
CASSLITLNTGELFF
TGTGCCAGCAGTTTAATTACCCTGAACACCGGGGAGCTGTTTTTT
>once|TRBD2|TRBV6-1|TRBJ2-7
CASSERVGGRNEQYF
TGTGCCAGCAGTGAACGGGTCGGGGGGAGGAACGAGCAGTACTTC
>-|TRBD2|TRBV4-3|TRBJ2-3
CASSREISGSTDTQYF
TGCGCCAGCAGCCGAGAGATAAGCGGGAGTACAGATACGCAGTATTTT
>-|TRBD1|TRBV5-1|TRBJ2-7
CASSPSKVGQTYEQYF
TGCGCCAGCAGCCCCTCCAAGGTGGGACAGACCTACGAGCAGTACTTC
>-|-|TRBV5-6|TRBJ1-2
CASSLADGGVYGYTF
TGTGCCAGCAGCTTGGCAGACGGGGGGGTCTATGGCTACACCTTC
>-|TRBD1|TRBV6-4|TRBJ2-6
CASSAGGRSGANVLTF
TGTGCCAGCAGCGCAGGGGGCCGCTCTGGGGCCAACGTCCTGACTTTC
>-|TRBD2|TRBV18|TRBJ2-1
CASSLIAGGPVEQFF
TGTGCCAGCTCCCTCATAGCGGGGGGGCCAGTTGAGCAGTTCTTC
>-|-|TRBV18|TRBJ1-5
CASSPAFSQPQHF
TGTGCCAGCTCACCCGCATTTTCTCAGCCCCAGCATTTT
>-|-|TRBV21-1|TRBJ1-6
CASSTGLYNSPLHF
TGTGCCAGCAGTACAGGGCTGTATAATTCACCCCTCCACTTT
>-|-|TRBV4-3|TRBJ1-3
CASSQGASGNTIYF
TGCGCCAGCAGCCAAGGGGCGAGCGGAAACACCATATATTTT
>-|TRBD2|TRBV6-5|TRBJ2-7
CASSYGVAGGYEQYF
TGTGCCAGCAGTTACGGGGTAGCGGGAGGGTACGAGCAGTACTTC
>-|TRBD1|TRBV11-2|TRBJ2-1
CASSLGQNNEQFF
TGTGCCAGCAGCTTGGGACAGAACAATGAGCAGTTCTTC
>-|TRBD2|TRBV28|TRBJ2-7
CASSLTSGRGEQYF
TGTGCCAGCAGTTTGACTAGCGGGAGGGGGGAGCAGTACTTC
>few|TRBD1|TRBV18|TRBJ1-1
CASSPLPGQGLRLNTEAFF
TGTGCCAGCTCACCATTGCCGGGACAGGGGCTTAGGCTGAACACTGAAGCTTTCTTT
>once|TRBD2|TRBV5-6|TRBJ2-3
CASSFERGWDTQYF
TGTGCCAGCAGCTTTGAGCGGGGGTGGGATACGCAGTATTTT
>-|-|TRBV4-3|TRBJ2-7
CASSQVRVSYEQYF
TGCGCCAGCAGCCAAGTACGTGTATCCTACGAGCAGTACTTC
>-|-|TRBV6-5|TRBJ1-3
CASSQNRDGRNTIYF
TGTGCCAGCAGCCAAAACAGGGATGGTAGAAACACCATATATTTT
>-|TRBD1|TRBV19|TRBJ1-2
CASANQGGNNYGYTF
TGTGCCAGTGCCAACCAAGGGGGCAATAACTATGGCTACACCTTC
>-|-|TRBV19|TRBJ1-2
CASKGAPGYRYTF
TGTGCCAGTAAAGGGGCTCCGGGATATCGCTACACCTTC
>-|-|TRBV30|TRBJ1-3
CAWNRNSGNTIYF
TGTGCCTGGAACAGGAACTCTGGAAACACCATATATTTT
>-|TRBD2|TRBV27|TRBJ2-3
CASSLGGRLSTDTQYF
TGTGCCAGCAGTTTGGGGGGGAGACTAAGCACAGATACGCAGTATTTT
>-|-|TRBV27|TRBJ2-5
CASGRDRRYQETQYF
TGTGCCAGCGGGAGGGACAGGCGATACCAAGAGACCCAGTACTTC
>-|TRBD2|TRBV11-2|TRBJ2-5
CASSFMAGEPETQYF
TGTGCCAGCAGCTTTATGGCGGGAGAGCCAGAGACCCAGTACTTC
>-|TRBD2|TRBV28|TRBJ2-3
CASSPSGADTQYF
TGTGCCAGCTCTCCTAGCGGGGCAGATACGCAGTATTTT
>once|-|TRBV29-1|TRBJ1-4
CSVEERLGKEKLFF
TGCAGCGTTGAAGAGAGACTTGGCAAGGAAAAACTGTTTTTT
>-|-|TRBV7-9|TRBJ1-6
CASSLSHTNSPLHF
TGTGCCAGCAGCTTAAGCCATACGAATTCACCCCTCCACTTT
>-|TRBD2|TRBV4-1|TRBJ2-1
CASSQDPASGSSYNEQFF
TGCGCCAGCAGCCAAGATCCGGCTAGCGGGAGCTCCTACAATGAGCAGTTCTTC
>-|-|TRBV13|TRBJ2-3
CASSLGGFFSTDTQYF
TGTGCCAGCAGCTTAGGAGGCTTCTTTAGCACAGATACGCAGTATTTT
>-|TRBD1|TRBV7-2|TRBJ1-2
CASSLGQASYGYTF
TGTGCCAGCAGCTTGGGACAGGCCTCTTATGGCTACACCTTC
>-|-|TRBV5-5|TRBJ2-1
CASSRNADGRNEQFF
TGTGCCAGCAGCCGGAACGCCGACGGCAGGAATGAGCAGTTCTTC
>-|-|TRBV2|TRBJ1-5
CASTSDGPQHF
TGTGCCAGCACCAGTGATGGGCCCCAGCATTTT
>-|TRBD2|TRBV4-1|TRBJ2-7
CASSQTGLAGEEQYF
TGCGCCAGCAGCCAAACGGGACTAGCGGGGGAAGAGCAGTACTTC
>-|TRBD1|TRBV7-2|TRBJ2-7
CASSGQTGFREQYF
TGTGCCAGCAGCGGACAGACAGGGTTCCGGGAGCAGTACTTC
>-|-|TRBV11-3|TRBJ2-5
CASSLGQKETQYF
TGTGCCAGCAGCTTAGGGCAGAAAGAGACCCAGTACTTC
>-|-|TRBV7-6|TRBJ1-1
CASSLGTETEAFF
TGTGCCAGCAGCTTAGGGACAGAGACTGAAGCTTTCTTT
>few|-|TRBV7-6|TRBJ2-7
CASIKSTGPRDEQYF
TGTGCCAGCATCAAATCTACAGGTCCTCGGGACGAGCAGTACTTC
>-|-|TRBV7-2|TRBJ2-2
CASSISGLNTGELFF
TGTGCCAGCAGCATTAGCGGATTAAACACCGGGGAGCTGTTTTTT
>-|-|TRBV4-1|TRBJ2-1
CASSREGHLNNEQFF
TGCGCCAGCAGCCGAGAGGGACATCTTAACAATGAGCAGTTCTTC